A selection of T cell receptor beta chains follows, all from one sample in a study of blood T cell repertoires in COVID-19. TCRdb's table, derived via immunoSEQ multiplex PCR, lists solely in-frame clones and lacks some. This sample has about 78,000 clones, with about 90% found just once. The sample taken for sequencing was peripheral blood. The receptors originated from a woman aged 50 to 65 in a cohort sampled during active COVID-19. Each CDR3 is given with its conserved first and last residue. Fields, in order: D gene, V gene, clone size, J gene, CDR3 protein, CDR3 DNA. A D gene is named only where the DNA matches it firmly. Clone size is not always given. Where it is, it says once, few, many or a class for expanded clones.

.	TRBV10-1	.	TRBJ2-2	CASSWRTGELFF	TGCGCCAGCAGTTGGAGAACCGGGGAGCTGTTTTTT
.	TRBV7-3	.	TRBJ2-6	CASSPQTVKVSGANVLTF	TGTGCCAGCAGCCCCCAGACAGTGAAGGTATCTGGGGCCAACGTCCTGACTTTC
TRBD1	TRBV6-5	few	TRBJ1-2	CASSSTGQGYYGYTF	TGTGCCAGCAGCTCCACCGGACAGGGATACTATGGCTACACCTTC
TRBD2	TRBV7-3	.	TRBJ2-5	CASSLMSSGNQETQYF	TGTGCCAGCAGCTTAATGTCTAGCGGGAACCAAGAGACCCAGTACTTC
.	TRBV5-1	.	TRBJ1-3	CASSLLQGLTGNTIYF	TGCGCCAGCAGCTTGCTTCAGGGCCTAACTGGAAACACCATATATTTT
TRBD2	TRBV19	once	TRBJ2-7	CASGASGSREQYF	TGTGCCTCGGGGGCTAGCGGGAGTCGGGAGCAGTACTTC
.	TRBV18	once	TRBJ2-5	CASTEGDVETQYF	TGTGCCAGCACCGAAGGAGACGTGGAGACCCAGTACTTC
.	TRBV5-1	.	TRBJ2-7	CASSVRGSYEQYF	TGCGCCAGCAGCGTCAGGGGTTCCTACGAGCAGTACTTC
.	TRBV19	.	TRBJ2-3	CASSPRGAPATDTQYF	TGTGCCAGTAGTCCCCGGGGGGCCCCCGCCACAGATACGCAGTATTTT
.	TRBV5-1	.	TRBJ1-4	CASSLAGTSNEKLFF	TGCGCCAGCAGCTTGGCCGGGACTTCTAATGAAAAACTGTTTTTT
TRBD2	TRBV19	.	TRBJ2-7	CASSIRPGLAGEEHEQYF	TGTGCCAGTAGTATTCGGCCGGGACTAGCGGGAGAGGAACACGAGCAGTACTTC
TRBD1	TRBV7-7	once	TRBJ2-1	CASSSGQEYNEQFF	TGTGCTAGCAGCTCAGGACAGGAGTACAATGAGCAGTTCTTC
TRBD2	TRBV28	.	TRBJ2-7	CASSPERLAGYEQYF	TGTGCCAGCAGTCCTGAAAGACTAGCGGGGTACGAGCAGTACTTC
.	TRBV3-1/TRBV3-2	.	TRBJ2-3	CASSQGSADTQYF	TGTGCCAGCAGCCAGGGCTCAGCAGATACGCAGTATTTT
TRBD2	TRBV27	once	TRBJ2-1	CASSYLTSGRGNEQFF	TGTGCCAGCAGTTACCTTACTAGCGGGAGAGGGAATGAGCAGTTCTTC
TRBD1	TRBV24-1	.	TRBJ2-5	CATSDLDRGQGETQYF	TGTGCCACCAGTGATTTGGACAGGGGGCAGGGAGAGACCCAGTACTTC
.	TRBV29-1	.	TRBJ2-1	CSVGSVYNEQFF	TGCAGCGTTGGAAGCGTTTACAATGAGCAGTTCTTC
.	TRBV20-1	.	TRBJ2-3	CSATSADTQYF	TGCAGTGCTACGAGTGCGGATACGCAGTATTTT
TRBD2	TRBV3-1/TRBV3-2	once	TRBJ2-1	CASSQQAGGAYNEQFF	TGTGCCAGCAGCCAACAGGCGGGAGGTGCCTACAATGAGCAGTTCTTC
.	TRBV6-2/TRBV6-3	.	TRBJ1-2	CASSYSGQAVYGYTF	TGTGCCAGCAGTTACTCGGGGCAGGCGGTCTATGGCTACACCTTC